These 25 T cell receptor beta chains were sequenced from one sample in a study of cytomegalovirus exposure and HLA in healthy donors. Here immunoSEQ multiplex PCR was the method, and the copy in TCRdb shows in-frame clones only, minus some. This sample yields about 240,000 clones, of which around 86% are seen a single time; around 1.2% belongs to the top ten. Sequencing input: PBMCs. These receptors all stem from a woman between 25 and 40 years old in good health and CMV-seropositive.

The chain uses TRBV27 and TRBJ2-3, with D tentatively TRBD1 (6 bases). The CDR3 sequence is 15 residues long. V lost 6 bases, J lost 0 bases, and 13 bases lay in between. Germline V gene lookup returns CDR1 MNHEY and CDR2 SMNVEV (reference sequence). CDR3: CASSRWTASTDTQYF. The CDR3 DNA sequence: TGTGCCAGCAGCCGTTGGACAGCAAGCACAGATACGCAGTATTTT.

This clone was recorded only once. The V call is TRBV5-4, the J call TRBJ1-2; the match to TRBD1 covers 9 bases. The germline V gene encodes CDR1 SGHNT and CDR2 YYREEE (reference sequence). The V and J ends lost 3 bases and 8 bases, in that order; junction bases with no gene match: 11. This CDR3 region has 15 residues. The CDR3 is CASSYRDREVRGYTF. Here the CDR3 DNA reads TGTGCCAGCAGCTATCGGGACAGGGAGGTTAGGGGCTACACCTTC.

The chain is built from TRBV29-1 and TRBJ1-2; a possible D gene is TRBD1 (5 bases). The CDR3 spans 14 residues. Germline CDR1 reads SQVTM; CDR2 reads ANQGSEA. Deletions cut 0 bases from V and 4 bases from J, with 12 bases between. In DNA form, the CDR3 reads TGCAGCGTTGAAGAGGAGACAGAAATCTATGGCTACACCTTC. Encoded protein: CSVEEETEIYGYTF.

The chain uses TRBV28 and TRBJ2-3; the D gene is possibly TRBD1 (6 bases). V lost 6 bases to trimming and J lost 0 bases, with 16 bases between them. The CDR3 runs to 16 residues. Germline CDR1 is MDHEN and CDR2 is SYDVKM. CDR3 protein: CASRRPSGASTDTQYF. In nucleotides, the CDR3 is TGTGCCAGCAGGCGACCCTCAGGGGCTAGCACAGATACGCAGTATTTT.

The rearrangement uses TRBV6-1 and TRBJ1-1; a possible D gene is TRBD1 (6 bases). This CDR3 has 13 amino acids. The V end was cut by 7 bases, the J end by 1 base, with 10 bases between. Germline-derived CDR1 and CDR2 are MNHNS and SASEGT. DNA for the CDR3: TGTGCCAGCATCATGACAGGGAACACTGAAGCTTTCTTT. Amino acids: CASIMTGNTEAFF.

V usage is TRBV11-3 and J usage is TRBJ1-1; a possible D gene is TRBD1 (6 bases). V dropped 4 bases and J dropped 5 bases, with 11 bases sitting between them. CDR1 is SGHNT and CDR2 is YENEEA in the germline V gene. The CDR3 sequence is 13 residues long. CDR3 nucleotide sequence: TGTGCCAGCAGCTCGTCAGGGGAAACTGAAGCTTTCTTT. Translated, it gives CASSSSGETEAFF. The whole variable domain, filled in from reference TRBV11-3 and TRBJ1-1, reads EAGVVQSPRYKIIEKKQPVAFWCNPISGHNTLYWYLQNLGQGPELLIRYENEEAVDDSQLPKDRFSAERLKGVDSTLKIQPAELGDSAVYLCASSSSGETEAFFGQGTRLTVV.

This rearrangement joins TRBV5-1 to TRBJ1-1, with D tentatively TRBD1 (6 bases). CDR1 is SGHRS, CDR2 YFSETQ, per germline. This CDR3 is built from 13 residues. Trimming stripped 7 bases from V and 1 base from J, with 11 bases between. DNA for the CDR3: TGCGCCAGCCGGACAGATCCGAACACTGAAGCTTTCTTT. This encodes CASRTDPNTEAFF.

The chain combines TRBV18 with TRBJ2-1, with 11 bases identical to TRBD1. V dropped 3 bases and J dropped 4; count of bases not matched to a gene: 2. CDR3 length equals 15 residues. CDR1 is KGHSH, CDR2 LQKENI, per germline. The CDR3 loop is CASSPGTGGYNEQFF. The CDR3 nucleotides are TGTGCCAGCTCACCCGGGACAGGGGGTTACAATGAGCAGTTCTTC.

CDR3 loop: CASSPSLAGFSYEQYF. In DNA form, the CDR3 reads TGCGCCAGCAGCCCCAGCCTAGCGGGATTCTCCTACGAGCAGTACTTC. The chain is built from TRBV4-1 and TRBJ2-7; 9 nucleotides match TRBD2. Germline loops: CDR1 MGHRA, CDR2 YSYEKL. The CDR3 contains 16 residues. The ends lost 4 bases at V and 0 bases at J; junction bases unmatched: 7.

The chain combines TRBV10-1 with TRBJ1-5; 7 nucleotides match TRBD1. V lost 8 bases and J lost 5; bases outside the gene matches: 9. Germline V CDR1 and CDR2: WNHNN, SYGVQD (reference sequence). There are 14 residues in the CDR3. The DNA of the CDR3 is TGCGCCAGCTCTCCAGGGGGTCGGGATCAGCCCCAGCATTTT. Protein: CASSPGGRDQPQHF.

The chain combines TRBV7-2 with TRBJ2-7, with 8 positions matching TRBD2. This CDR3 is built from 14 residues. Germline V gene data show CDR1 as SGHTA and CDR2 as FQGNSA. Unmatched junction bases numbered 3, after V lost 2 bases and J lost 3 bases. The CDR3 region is CASSLLSGSYEQYF. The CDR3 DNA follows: TGTGCCAGCAGCTTACTGAGCGGGAGCTACGAGCAGTACTTC.

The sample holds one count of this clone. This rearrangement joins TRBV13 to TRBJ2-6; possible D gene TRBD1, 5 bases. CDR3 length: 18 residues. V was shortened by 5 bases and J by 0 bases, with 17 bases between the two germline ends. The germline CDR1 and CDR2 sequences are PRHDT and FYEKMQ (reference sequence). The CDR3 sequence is CASSVAGSFNSGANVLTF. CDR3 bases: TGTGCCAGCAGCGTGGCAGGGTCGTTCAACTCTGGGGCCAACGTCCTGACTTTC.

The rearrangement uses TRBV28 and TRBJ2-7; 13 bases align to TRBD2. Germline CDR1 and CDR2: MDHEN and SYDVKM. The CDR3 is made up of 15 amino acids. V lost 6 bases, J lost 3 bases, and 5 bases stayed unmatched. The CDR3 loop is CASRPTSGRVYEQYF. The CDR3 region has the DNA TGTGCCAGCAGGCCTACTAGCGGGAGGGTCTACGAGCAGTACTTC.

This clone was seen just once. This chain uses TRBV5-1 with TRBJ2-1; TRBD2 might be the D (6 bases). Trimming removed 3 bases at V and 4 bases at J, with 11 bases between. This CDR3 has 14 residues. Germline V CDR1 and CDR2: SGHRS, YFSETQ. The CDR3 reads CASSSLADYNEQFF. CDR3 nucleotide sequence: TGCGCCAGCAGCTCATTAGCGGATTACAATGAGCAGTTCTTC.

The CDR3 loop reads CASSKGQGRYEQYF. The CDR3 DNA follows: TGTGCCAGTAGTAAGGGACAGGGGCGGTACGAGCAGTACTTC. The V and J genes are TRBV19 and TRBJ2-7; 10 bases agree with TRBD1. This CDR3 contains 14 residues. Germline V gives CDR1 LNHDA, CDR2 SQIVND (reference sequence). Trimming at V came to 4 bases and at J to 4 bases, leaving 4 bases not matched to a gene.

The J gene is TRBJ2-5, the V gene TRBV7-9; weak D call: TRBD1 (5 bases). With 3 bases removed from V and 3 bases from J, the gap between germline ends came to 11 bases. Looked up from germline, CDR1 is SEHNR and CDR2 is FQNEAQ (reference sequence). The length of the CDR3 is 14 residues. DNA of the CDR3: TGTGCCAGCAGCTTCGAAAGGGGCGAAGAGACCCAGTACTTC. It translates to CASSFERGEETQYF.

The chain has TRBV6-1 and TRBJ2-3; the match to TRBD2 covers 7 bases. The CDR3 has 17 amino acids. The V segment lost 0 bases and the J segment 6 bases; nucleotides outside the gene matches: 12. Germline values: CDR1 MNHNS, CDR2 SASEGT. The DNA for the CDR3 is TGTGCCAGCAGTGAAGCGGGGTGGCTAGCGGAGACGGATACGCAGTATTTT. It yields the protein CASSEAGWLAETDTQYF.

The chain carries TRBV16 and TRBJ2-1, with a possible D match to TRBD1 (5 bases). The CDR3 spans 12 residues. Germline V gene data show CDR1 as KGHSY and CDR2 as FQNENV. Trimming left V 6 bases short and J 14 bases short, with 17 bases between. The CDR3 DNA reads TGTGCCAGCAGAAAATCAGGGCCTGTGGAGTTCTTC. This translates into CASRKSGPVEFF.

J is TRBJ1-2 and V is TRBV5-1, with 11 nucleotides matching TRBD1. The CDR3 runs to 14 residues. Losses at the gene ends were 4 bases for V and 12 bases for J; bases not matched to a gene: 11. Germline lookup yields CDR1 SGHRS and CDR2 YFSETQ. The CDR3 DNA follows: TGCGCCAGCAGCAAGGAGGACAGGGGGCGATCGGACACCTTC. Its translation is CASSKEDRGRSDTF.

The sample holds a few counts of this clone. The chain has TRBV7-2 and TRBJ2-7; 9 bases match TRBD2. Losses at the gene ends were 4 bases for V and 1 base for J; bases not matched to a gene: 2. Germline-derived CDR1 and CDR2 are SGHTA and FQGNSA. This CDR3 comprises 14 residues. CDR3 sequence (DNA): TGTGCCAGCAGCTCGACTAGCGGTTCCTACGAGCAGTACTTC. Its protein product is CASSSTSGSYEQYF. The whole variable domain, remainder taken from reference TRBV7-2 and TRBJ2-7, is GAGVSQSPSNKVTEKGKDVELRCDPISGHTALYWYRQSLGQGLEFLIYFQGNSAPDKSGLPSDRFSAERTGGSVSTLTIQRTQQEDSAVYLCASSSTSGSYEQYFGPGTRLTVT.

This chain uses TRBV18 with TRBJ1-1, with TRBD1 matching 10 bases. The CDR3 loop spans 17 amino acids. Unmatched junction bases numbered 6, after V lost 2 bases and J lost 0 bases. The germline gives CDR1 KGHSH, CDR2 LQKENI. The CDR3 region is CASSPVRTGGVNTEAFF. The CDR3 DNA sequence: TGTGCCAGCTCACCAGTAAGGACAGGGGGAGTGAACACTGAAGCTTTCTTT.

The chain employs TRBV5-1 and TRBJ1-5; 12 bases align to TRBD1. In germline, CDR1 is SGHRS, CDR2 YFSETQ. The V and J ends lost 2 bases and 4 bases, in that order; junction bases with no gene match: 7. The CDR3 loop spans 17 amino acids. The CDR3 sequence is CASSFLPGQGANQPQHF. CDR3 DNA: TGCGCCAGCAGCTTTCTACCGGGACAGGGGGCAAATCAGCCCCAGCATTTT.

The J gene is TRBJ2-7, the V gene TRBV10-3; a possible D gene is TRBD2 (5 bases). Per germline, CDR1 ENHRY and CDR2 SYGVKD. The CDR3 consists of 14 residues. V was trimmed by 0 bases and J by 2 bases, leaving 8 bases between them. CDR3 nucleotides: TGTGCCATCAGTGAGTCGGACGGGGCCTACGAGCAGTACTTC. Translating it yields CAISESDGAYEQYF.

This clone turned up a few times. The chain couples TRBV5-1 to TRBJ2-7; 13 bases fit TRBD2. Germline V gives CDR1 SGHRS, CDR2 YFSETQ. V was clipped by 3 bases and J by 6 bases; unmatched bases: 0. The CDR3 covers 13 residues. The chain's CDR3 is CASSWTSGSEQYF. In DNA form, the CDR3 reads TGCGCCAGCAGCTGGACTAGCGGGAGCGAGCAGTACTTC. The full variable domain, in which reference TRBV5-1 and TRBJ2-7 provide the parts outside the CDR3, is KAGVTQTPRYLIKTRGQQVTLSCSPISGHRSVSWYQQTPGQGLQFLFEYFSETQRNKGNFPGRFSGRQFSNSRSEMNVSTLELGDSALYLCASSWTSGSEQYFGPGTRLTVT.

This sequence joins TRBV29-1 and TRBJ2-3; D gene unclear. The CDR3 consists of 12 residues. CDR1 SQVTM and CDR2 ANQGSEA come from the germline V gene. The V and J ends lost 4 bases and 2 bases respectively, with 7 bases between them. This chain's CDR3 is CSVGVPTDTQYF. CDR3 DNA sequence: TGCAGCGTTGGAGTTCCCACAGATACGCAGTATTTT.